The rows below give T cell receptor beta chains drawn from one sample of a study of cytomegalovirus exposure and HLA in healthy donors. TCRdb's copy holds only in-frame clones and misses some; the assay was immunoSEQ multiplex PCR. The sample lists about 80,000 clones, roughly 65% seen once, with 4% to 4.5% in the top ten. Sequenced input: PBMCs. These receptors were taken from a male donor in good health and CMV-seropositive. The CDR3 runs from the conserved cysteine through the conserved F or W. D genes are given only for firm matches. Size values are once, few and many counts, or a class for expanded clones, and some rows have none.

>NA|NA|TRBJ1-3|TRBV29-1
CSVPDSGNTIYF
TGCAGCGTTCCCGACAGCGGAAACACCATATATTTT
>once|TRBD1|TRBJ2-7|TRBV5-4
CASREQGHEQYF
TGTGCCAGCAGAGAACAGGGGCACGAGCAGTACTTC
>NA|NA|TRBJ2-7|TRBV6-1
CASTGHSSHEQYF
TGTGCCAGCACCGGACATTCGAGCCACGAGCAGTACTTC
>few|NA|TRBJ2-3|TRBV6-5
CASSLGTNTDTQYF
TGTGCCAGCAGTCTCGGGACAAACACAGATACGCAGTATTTT
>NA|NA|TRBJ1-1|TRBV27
CASSYRRTTNTEAFF
TGTGCCAGCAGTTATCGCCGGACAACAAACACTGAAGCTTTCTTT
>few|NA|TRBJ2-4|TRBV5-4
CASSLYSRPKNIQYF
TGTGCCAGCAGCTTGTATTCTCGTCCGAAAAACATTCAGTACTTC
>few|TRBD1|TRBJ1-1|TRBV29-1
CSAAGGERSTEAFF
TGCAGCGCCGCAGGGGGCGAAAGGAGCACTGAAGCTTTCTTT
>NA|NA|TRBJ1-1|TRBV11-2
CASSARRVNTEAFF
TGTGCCAGCAGCGCGCGACGGGTAAACACTGAAGCTTTCTTT
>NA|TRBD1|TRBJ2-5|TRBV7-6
CASSLDPNTGEQETQYF
TGTGCCAGCAGCTTAGACCCTAACACAGGGGAGCAGGAGACCCAGTACTTC
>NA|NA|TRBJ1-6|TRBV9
CASSVGAGESPLHF
TGTGCCAGCAGCGTAGGAGCCGGGGAATCACCCCTCCACTTT
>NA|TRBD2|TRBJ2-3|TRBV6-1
CASSEGGGSRHTDTQYF
TGTGCCAGCAGTGAAGGGGGCGGGAGTCGTCACACAGATACGCAGTATTTT
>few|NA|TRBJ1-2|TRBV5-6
CASSLEGGGYTF
TGTGCCAGCAGCTTGGAGGGGGGGGGCTACACCTTC
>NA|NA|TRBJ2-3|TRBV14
CASSQFPATPYTQYF
TGTGCCAGCAGCCAATTTCCTGCTACGCCATATACGCAGTATTTT
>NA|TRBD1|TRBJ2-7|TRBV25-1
CASSEFGAGGTEYF
TGTGCCAGCAGTGAATTCGGGGCAGGGGGTACCGAGTACTTC
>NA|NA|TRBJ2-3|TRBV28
CASSLRLRTDTQYF
TGTGCCAGCAGTTTAAGACTTCGCACAGATACGCAGTATTTT
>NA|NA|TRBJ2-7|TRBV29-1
CSARHDYEQYF
TGCAGCGCCCGACACGATTACGAGCAGTACTTC
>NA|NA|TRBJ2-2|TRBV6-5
CASRGHLTGELFF
TGTGCCAGCAGAGGACACCTCACCGGGGAGCTGTTTTTT
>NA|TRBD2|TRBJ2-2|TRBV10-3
CAINGLAGETGELFF
TGTGCCATCAATGGACTAGCGGGAGAGACCGGGGAGCTGTTTTTT
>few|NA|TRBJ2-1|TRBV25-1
CASTGHSSYNEQFF
TGTGCCAGCACCGGCCACAGCTCCTACAATGAGCAGTTCTTC
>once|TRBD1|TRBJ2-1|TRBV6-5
CASRTTGAYYNEQFF
TGTGCCAGCAGAACCACAGGGGCCTATTACAATGAGCAGTTCTTC
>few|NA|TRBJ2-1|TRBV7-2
CASSLGQYNEQFF
TGTGCCAGCAGCTTAGGACAGTACAATGAGCAGTTCTTC
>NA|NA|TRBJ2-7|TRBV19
CASSMRGGGSYEQYF
TGTGCCAGTAGTATGCGCGGAGGCGGCTCCTACGAGCAGTACTTC
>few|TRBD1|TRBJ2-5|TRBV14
CASSQAQGARETQYF
TGTGCCAGCAGCCAAGCGCAGGGGGCACGGGAGACCCAGTACTTC
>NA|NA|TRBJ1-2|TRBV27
CASSLFRNSNYGYTF
TGTGCCAGCAGTTTATTCCGAAACAGTAACTATGGCTACACCTTC
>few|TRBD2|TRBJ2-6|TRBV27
CASSPGGSGANVLTF
TGTGCCAGCAGTCCGGGGGGCTCTGGGGCCAACGTCCTGACTTTC
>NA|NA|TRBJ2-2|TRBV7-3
CASSLSSRSQLFF
TGTGCCAGCAGCTTAAGTAGCCGAAGCCAGCTGTTTTTT
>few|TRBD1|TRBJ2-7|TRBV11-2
CASSSRDRGTYEQYF
TGTGCCAGCAGCTCCCGGGACAGGGGGACCTACGAGCAGTACTTC